This T cell receptor beta chain stems from a study of blood T cell repertoires in COVID-19. TCRdb's copy holds only in-frame clones and misses some; the assay was immunoSEQ multiplex PCR. The profile shows about 210,000 clones, roughly 78% of them singletons. In its sample, this clone was seen a few times. Germline loops: CDR1 LGHNT, CDR2 FRNRAP. The CDR3 totals 12 residues. Trimming took off 1 base at V and 9 bases at J, with 7 bases between the two ends. The sequence was obtained from a woman aged 40 to 50 with acute or convalescent COVID-19. The sample taken for sequencing was peripheral blood. This chain links TRBV12-5 with TRBJ2-1; tentative D call: TRBD2 (5 bases). The CDR3 nucleotides are TGTGCTAGTGGTTTGGGAGGACTTGAGCAGTTCTTC. Its protein is CASGLGGLEQFF.